What follows describes a single TCR beta chain. Its antigen is unknown. A read error may explain this, as a much larger clone is one base away. Given the absence of the conserved phenylalanine or tryptophan at the CDR3 end, a read error is likely. Lymph node samples came from the axillary draining lymph nodes of breast cancer patients. This record belongs to a study of breast tumors, draining lymph nodes, adjacent tissues (dated by TCRdb to about 2016). Regarding the complete study: TCR beta repertoires were compared across tumor, adjacent nontumor tissue and axillary lymph nodes obtained from breast cancer patients. In human breast cancer, the study set out to assess how tumor, surrounding tissue and draining lymph node repertoires relate to one another and whether T cells might be exchanged between them. On the study overall, not on this receptor specifically: The data were considered consistent with most tumor T cells being derived from the lymph node and subsequently expanding within tumor tissue. The study presented the conclusion that tumor T cells originate in lymph nodes as consistent with a hypothesis, not as something directly demonstrated. Tumor and nontumor tissue repertoires were significantly more similar in luminal-like than in basal-like breast cancer. Tumor T-cell repertoires showed less diversity than lymph node repertoires and more diversity than nontumor tissue repertoires, and tumor T-cell repertoires showed preferential V and J gene usage.

Sequenced on an Illumina HiSeq 2000. Multiplex PCR amplification was used to build the TCR beta chain libraries. The amplified TCR beta chain products were analyzed by high-throughput sequencing. Through fastp at Q25 and MiXCR, TCRdb rebuilt clones from the public reads, retaining in-frame beta chains. Each entry is one CDR3 protein sequence, shown with its most common DNA and genes. The sample includes around 120,000 distinct CDR3 sequences, with just under 20% observed a single time. The ten largest clones capture roughly 4% of the sample. Sequencing was performed on axillary lymph node tissue. The clonotype was recovered from a female donor with breast cancer. Some clones in this sample may be carry-over from other donors' samples.

The CDR3 region: CASSLQGNTQETQYL. The nucleotide sequence reads as follows: TGTGCCAGTAGTCTACAGGGAAATACCCAAGAGACCCAGTACCTC. The chain was built from TRBV19 and TRBJ2-5; D gene: possibly TRBD1, on 6 matching bases. From the germline V gene (reference sequence), CDR1 is LNHDA and CDR2 is SQIVND. The CDR3 sequence runs 15 residues, both termini included. This entry keeps only the CDR3 DNA: 45 bases, framed from base 1. V is clipped by 5 bases and J by 1 base, and the sequence between their germline boundaries is 14 bases long.